One sample yielded the 23 T cell receptor beta chains listed below, sequenced in a study of blood T cells in healthy people across ages. With a J-beta primer mix and a sample-barcoded 5' primer, a second PCR ran roughly 6 to 12 cycles. TCRdb used MiXCR to reprocess the 5' RACE reads, holding one entry per CDR3 protein. Of about 1.5 million distinct CDR3 sequences in the sample, less than 45% were seen once. Material: blood. Every receptor here comes from a woman aged 18-29 years in good health.

This sequence joins TRBV10-3 and TRBJ2-5, with a tentative D call TRBD2 (6 bases). Germline values: CDR1 ENHRY, CDR2 SYGVKD. CDR3 length: 14 amino acids. V gave up 6 bases and J gave up 2 bases, with 13 bases separating them. For the CDR3, the DNA is TGTGCCATCAGCCCTGGGACTGCTCAAGAGACCCAGTACTTC. This gives the protein CAISPGTAQETQYF.

This clonotype turned up a few times. The chain carries TRBV20-1 and TRBJ1-5; 7 bases are a match to TRBD1. This CDR3 comprises 16 residues. Germline assignment: CDR1 DFQATT and CDR2 SNEGSKA (reference sequence). In DNA form, the CDR3 reads TGCAGCGGTCGGTTGCGGAGACAGGGCGTCAATCAGCCCCAGCATTTT. It translates to CSGRLRRQGVNQPQHF.

A single count supports this clonotype. The rearrangement links TRBV20-1 to TRBJ2-5; 14 nucleotides align to TRBD2. The J call is doubtful: the DNA matches TRBJ2-7 better. Germline CDR1 and CDR2: DFQATT and SNEGSKA (reference sequence). CDR3 size: 18 residues. CDR3: CSAGYLGTSGSDFSEQYF. In nucleotides, the CDR3 is TGCAGTGCTGGGTACCTTGGGACTAGCGGGAGCGATTTCTCCGAGCAGTACTTC.

The chain carries TRBV4-1 and TRBJ1-2, with D possibly being TRBD1 (6 bases). The CDR3 runs to 15 residues. The germline gives CDR1 MGHRA, CDR2 YSYEKL. V lost 0 bases to trimming and J lost 3 bases, with 11 bases between them. CDR3 in DNA: TGCGCCAGCAGCCAAGATGGCGCAGGGGACTATGGCTACACCTTC. Translating gives CASSQDGAGDYGYTF.

The chain has TRBV4-1 and TRBJ2-7; TRBD2 agrees at 7 bases. The CDR3 spans 18 residues. V shed 4 bases, J shed 3 bases, and the junction held 18 bases outside the gene matches. CDR1 is MGHRA and CDR2 is YSYEKL in the germline V gene. The CDR3 reads CASSREEVIGGRYYEQYF. The CDR3 DNA sequence: TGCGCCAGCAGCCGAGAGGAAGTGATTGGCGGGAGATACTACGAGCAGTACTTC.

The chain is built from TRBV18 and TRBJ1-5, with TRBD1 as a possible D gene (5 bases). Germline V gives CDR1 KGHSH, CDR2 LQKENI. V was shortened by 2 bases and J by 4 bases, with 12 bases between the two germline ends. This CDR3 has 15 residues. DNA of the CDR3: TGTGCCAGCTCACCAGGGGGTGGCTCAAATCAGCCCCAGCATTTT. Translation: CASSPGGGSNQPQHF.

This clonotype occurred many times. This chain uses TRBV7-3 with TRBJ2-7; D gene ambiguous. In germline, CDR1 is SGHTA, CDR2 FQGTGA. Between the trimmed V and J ends, which lost 2 bases and 3 bases, there was a span of 8 bases. This CDR3 is built from 13 residues. DNA of the CDR3: TGTGCCAGCAGCTTAGGGTTCCGCTACGAGCAGTACTTC. It is translated as CASSLGFRYEQYF.

The chain joins TRBV4-1 to TRBJ2-4, with a weak D call TRBD2 (5 bases). V was shortened by 5 bases and J by 13 bases, with 12 bases between the two germline ends. The CDR3 loop spans 11 amino acids. Germline V gene sequence: CDR1 MGHRA, CDR2 YSYEKL. The CDR3: CASSSKGEQYF. In nucleotides, the CDR3 is TGCGCCAGCAGCTCCAAGGGAGAGCAGTACTTC.

The V call is TRBV14, the J call TRBJ1-5; D is unclear. The CDR3 has 18 amino acids. CDR1 and CDR2 from the germline V gene are SGHDN and FVKESK. V was clipped by 6 bases and J by 0 bases, with 21 bases between them. The CDR3 is CASSDGSGTTYSNQPQHF. CDR3 in DNA: TGTGCCAGCAGTGATGGGAGCGGCACCACGTATAGCAATCAGCCCCAGCATTTT. Based on the CDR3 plus reference TRBV14 and TRBJ1-5, the full variable domain is EAGVTQFPSHSVIEKGQTVTLRCDPISGHDNLYWYRRVMGKEIKFLLHFVKESKQDESGMPNNRFLAERTGGTYSTLKVQPAELEDSGVYFCASSDGSGTTYSNQPQHFGDGTRLSIL.

To note about this clonotype: This may arise from a read error, as a much more abundant clone is one base away. The chain uses TRBV12-3 or TRBV12-4 and TRBJ1-1; D uncertain. The CDR3 totals 14 residues. CDR3: CASCLRGVSTEAFF. DNA for the CDR3: TGTGCCAGCTGTTTGAGAGGAGTAAGCACTGAAGCTTTCTTT.

This clonotype occurred many times. V and J are TRBV5-6 and TRBJ2-7; D remains ambiguous. Germline values: CDR1 SGHDT, CDR2 YYEEEE. The CDR3 consists of 14 residues. Trimming stripped 3 bases from V and 2 bases from J, with 12 bases between. This CDR3 is CASSYRGATYEQYF. The CDR3 DNA follows: TGTGCCAGCAGCTACAGAGGCGCGACCTACGAGCAGTACTTC.

This clonotype has just a few counts. This rearrangement joins TRBV19 to TRBJ1-2; D possibly corresponds to TRBD1 (5 bases). V was trimmed by 3 bases and J by 5 bases, leaving 16 bases between them. Germline V gene lookup returns CDR1 LNHDA and CDR2 SQIVND (reference sequence). The CDR3 runs to 15 residues. CDR3 bases: TGTGCCAGTAGTATGCGGGGGAGTATGATGTATGGCTACACCTTC. Protein product: CASSMRGSMMYGYTF. Combining the CDR3 with reference TRBV19 and TRBJ1-2 gives the whole variable domain DGGITQSPKYLFRKEGQNVTLSCEQNLNHDAMYWYRQDPGQGLRLIYYSQIVNDFQKGDIAEGYSVSREKKESFPLTVTSAQKNPTAFYLCASSMRGSMMYGYTFGSGTRLTVV.

About this clonotype itself: An end of the junction does not agree with germline; a read error may underlie this. The chain is built from TRBV10-3 and TRBJ1-1, with unresolved D. From germline, CDR1 is ENHRY and CDR2 SYGVKD. The CDR3 is 13 amino acids. DNA of the CDR3: TGTGCCGTCAGCCCCCTTTTTAGCACTGAAGCTTTCTTT. It is translated as CAVSPLFSTEAFF.

This clonotype was observed a few times. The chain is built from TRBV7-9 and TRBJ2-1, with D possibly being TRBD1 (6 bases). CDR3 length: 13 amino acids. Between the trimmed V and J ends, which lost 5 bases and 15 bases, there was a span of 20 bases. The V gene's germline CDR1 is SEHNR and CDR2 FQNEAQ (reference sequence). The CDR3 DNA reads as TGTGCCAGCAGCACCCGGACAGCTCTAAAACGGTTCTTC. It yields the protein CASSTRTALKRFF.

V is TRBV20-1 and J is TRBJ2-5; 8 nucleotides line up with TRBD1. J was trimmed by 2 bases and V by 4 bases; bases with no gene match: 9. This CDR3 has 15 amino acids. CDR1 is DFQATT and CDR2 is SNEGSKA in the germline V gene (reference sequence). The DNA for the CDR3 is TGCAGTGCTATCCGGACAGGGTGGTCACAAGAGACCCAGTACTTC. Translated: CSAIRTGWSQETQYF.

This clonotype has a handful of counts. This chain uses TRBV20-1 with TRBJ2-1; 8 bases fit TRBD1. The CDR3 totals 15 residues. Germline V CDR1 and CDR2: DFQATT, SNEGSKA (reference sequence). Trimming removed 5 bases from V and 6 bases from J; junction bases left unmatched: 12. In DNA form, the CDR3 reads TGCAGTGCTCTGAACCACCGGGACAGGTTCAATGAGCAGTTCTTC. Protein product: CSALNHRDRFNEQFF.

The chain joins TRBV18 to TRBJ1-4; D is ambiguous. CDR1 KGHSH and CDR2 LQKENI come from the germline V gene. The CDR3 runs to 13 residues. The V end was cut by 0 bases, the J end by 3 bases, with 2 bases between. CDR3 coding DNA: TGTGCCAGCTCACCACCGCCTAATGAAAAACTGTTTTTT. Translated, it gives CASSPPPNEKLFF.

The table lists this clonotype with a few counts. The V call is TRBV7-2, the J call TRBJ1-2; no definite D call. Germline CDR1 is SGHTA and CDR2 is FQGNSA. V lost 0 bases and J lost 7, with 18 bases in between. The CDR3 length is 16 residues. The CDR3 sequence is CASSLAWTQNRRGYTF. As DNA, the CDR3 is TGTGCCAGCAGCTTAGCGTGGACTCAAAACCGACGTGGCTACACCTTC.

This clonotype occurred a few times. V is TRBV3-1 and J is TRBJ1-2, with 7 nucleotides matching TRBD1. The CDR3 spans 12 residues. The V gene's germline CDR1 is LGHDT and CDR2 YNNKEL (reference sequence). V lost 6 bases and J lost 13; bases outside the gene matches: 11. The DNA of the CDR3 is TGTGCCAGCAGGACTCCTACAGGGGTTCCCACCTTC. Its translation: CASRTPTGVPTF.

This chain uses TRBV5-5 with TRBJ2-5, with a tentative D call TRBD2 (6 bases). There are 15 residues in the CDR3. Germline V gene lookup returns CDR1 SGHKS and CDR2 YYEKEE (reference sequence). Trimming took off 3 bases at V and 4 bases at J, with 16 bases between the two ends. This chain's CDR3 is CASSYWGRMGETQYF. As DNA, the CDR3 is TGTGCCAGCAGCTACTGGGGGAGGATGGGAGAGACCCAGTACTTC.

V and J are TRBV11-3 and TRBJ2-1; TRBD1 agrees at 8 bases. The germline CDR1 and CDR2 sequences are SGHNT and YENEEA. CDR3 length: 17 amino acids. Trimming at V came to 0 bases and at J to 9 bases, leaving 13 bases not matched to a gene. CDR3: CASSLDSRQGRSGEQFF. The CDR3 DNA follows: TGTGCCAGCAGCTTAGATTCCCGACAGGGGAGGAGTGGTGAGCAGTTCTTC.

CDR3 protein: CASSHRQGAADTQYF. The CDR3 DNA sequence: TGCGCCAGCAGCCACAGACAGGGGGCTGCAGATACGCAGTATTTT. The genes are TRBV4-3 and TRBJ2-3; 10 bases line up with TRBD1. The V gene end was trimmed by 3 bases and the J gene end by 4 bases; junction bases not matched to a gene: 4. Germline CDR1 reads LGHNA; CDR2 reads YSLEER. The CDR3 runs to 15 residues.

CDR3 in DNA: TGCGCCAGCAGCCAAGCTGTGGGGCGCGAGCAGTACTTC. Translation: CASSQAVGREQYF. The chain is built from TRBV4-3 and TRBJ2-5, with a tentative D call TRBD1 (5 bases). The closer fit of TRBJ2-7 to the DNA end suggests the J call may be wrong. This CDR3 region has 13 residues. Germline V gene data show CDR1 as LGHNA and CDR2 as YSLEER.